This T cell receptor beta chain appears in the sequencing data of a study of T cell responses to AZD1222 COVID-19 vaccine. Study-level results: CD4 TCRs covered the whole spike, strongest at regions 160-218 and 743-854. Close to half of spike-specific TCRs reportedly recognize unmutated variant regions.

Generated by immunoSEQ multiplex PCR, the TCRdb table keeps only in-frame clones and is missing some. The repertoire consists of 150,000 to 160,000 clones, with over 80% occurring once and the leading ten covering 8% to 10%. Remarks on this clone: The antigen is undetermined.

Germline CDR1 is LNHDA and CDR2 is SQIVND (reference sequence). The CDR3 covers 16 residues. V lost 6 bases, J lost 1 base, and 15 bases lay in between. The starting material was peripheral blood, obtained 28 days after the second AZD1222 dose. The chain joins TRBV19 to TRBJ2-2, with a weak D call TRBD1 (6 bases). The TCR sequence derives from an adult who received the AZD1222 COVID-19 vaccine. In DNA form, the CDR3 reads TGTGCCAGTAGGAAACAGGGTGGTGGGAACACCGGGGAGCTGTTTTTT. Translating it yields CASRKQGGGNTGELFF.